These 3 T cell receptor beta chains were sequenced from one sample in a study of T cells in women clearing cervical HPV infection (dated by TCRdb to the late 2010s). Library construction relied on the immunoSEQ multiplex PCR assay. This immuneACCESS table, as held by TCRdb, lists in-frame sequences with V and J called but not all clones. Of the missing ones, under half trace to an unresolved V gene in checked studies; the others have no known cause. The sample's table covers 35,000 to 45,000 clones. Clones ranked in the top ten supply 4.5% to 6% of the sample. Sequencing was carried out using blood buffy coat. Receptor source: a woman aged 18-70 years with a cervical HPV16 infection that either progressed to CIN3+ or cleared (not recorded which).

About this clone itself: The CDR3 goes on 3 residues after the read ends, and that part is filled in from the germline J gene. The rearrangement joins TRBV5-1 to TRBJ2-1; TRBD2 might be the D (5 bases). Trimming took 4 bases from V and 0 from J, leaving 11 bases between them. Germline-derived CDR1 and CDR2 are SGHRS and YFSETQ. The CDR3 runs 15 residues. The CDR3 DNA, read in part, is TGCGCCAGCAGCCCAGCGGCAAGCTCCTACAATGAG. It is translated as CASSPAASSYNE. The entire CDR3 reads CASSPAASSYNEQFF.

A note on this clone: Coverage ceases 3 residues before the CDR3 finishes, and the germline J gene fills in the end. The chain joins TRBV19 to TRBJ2-7; TRBD1 agrees at 11 bases. The CDR3 runs to 21 residues. J was trimmed by 2 bases and V by 7 bases; bases with no gene match: 25. Germline V lookup: CDR1 LNHDA, CDR2 SQIVND (reference sequence). CDR3 DNA, as far as it was read: TGTGCCAGTAACCCGACCCAGGTGGACAGGGGGCTACGAAGTTGTCCCTACGAG. As protein: CASNPTQVDRGLRSCPYE. Given in full, the CDR3 is CASNPTQVDRGLRSCPYEQYF.

CDR3 residues: CASTSWGRGYTF. The CDR3 bases that were read are TGTGCCAGTACATCATGGGGGCGCGGC. The chain is built from TRBV19 and TRBJ1-2; a possible D gene is TRBD1 (6 bases). The read is 3 residues too short to cover the CDR3 end, so that end is filled in from the germline J gene. This CDR3 has 12 amino acids. The germline gives CDR1 LNHDA, CDR2 SQIVND (reference sequence).